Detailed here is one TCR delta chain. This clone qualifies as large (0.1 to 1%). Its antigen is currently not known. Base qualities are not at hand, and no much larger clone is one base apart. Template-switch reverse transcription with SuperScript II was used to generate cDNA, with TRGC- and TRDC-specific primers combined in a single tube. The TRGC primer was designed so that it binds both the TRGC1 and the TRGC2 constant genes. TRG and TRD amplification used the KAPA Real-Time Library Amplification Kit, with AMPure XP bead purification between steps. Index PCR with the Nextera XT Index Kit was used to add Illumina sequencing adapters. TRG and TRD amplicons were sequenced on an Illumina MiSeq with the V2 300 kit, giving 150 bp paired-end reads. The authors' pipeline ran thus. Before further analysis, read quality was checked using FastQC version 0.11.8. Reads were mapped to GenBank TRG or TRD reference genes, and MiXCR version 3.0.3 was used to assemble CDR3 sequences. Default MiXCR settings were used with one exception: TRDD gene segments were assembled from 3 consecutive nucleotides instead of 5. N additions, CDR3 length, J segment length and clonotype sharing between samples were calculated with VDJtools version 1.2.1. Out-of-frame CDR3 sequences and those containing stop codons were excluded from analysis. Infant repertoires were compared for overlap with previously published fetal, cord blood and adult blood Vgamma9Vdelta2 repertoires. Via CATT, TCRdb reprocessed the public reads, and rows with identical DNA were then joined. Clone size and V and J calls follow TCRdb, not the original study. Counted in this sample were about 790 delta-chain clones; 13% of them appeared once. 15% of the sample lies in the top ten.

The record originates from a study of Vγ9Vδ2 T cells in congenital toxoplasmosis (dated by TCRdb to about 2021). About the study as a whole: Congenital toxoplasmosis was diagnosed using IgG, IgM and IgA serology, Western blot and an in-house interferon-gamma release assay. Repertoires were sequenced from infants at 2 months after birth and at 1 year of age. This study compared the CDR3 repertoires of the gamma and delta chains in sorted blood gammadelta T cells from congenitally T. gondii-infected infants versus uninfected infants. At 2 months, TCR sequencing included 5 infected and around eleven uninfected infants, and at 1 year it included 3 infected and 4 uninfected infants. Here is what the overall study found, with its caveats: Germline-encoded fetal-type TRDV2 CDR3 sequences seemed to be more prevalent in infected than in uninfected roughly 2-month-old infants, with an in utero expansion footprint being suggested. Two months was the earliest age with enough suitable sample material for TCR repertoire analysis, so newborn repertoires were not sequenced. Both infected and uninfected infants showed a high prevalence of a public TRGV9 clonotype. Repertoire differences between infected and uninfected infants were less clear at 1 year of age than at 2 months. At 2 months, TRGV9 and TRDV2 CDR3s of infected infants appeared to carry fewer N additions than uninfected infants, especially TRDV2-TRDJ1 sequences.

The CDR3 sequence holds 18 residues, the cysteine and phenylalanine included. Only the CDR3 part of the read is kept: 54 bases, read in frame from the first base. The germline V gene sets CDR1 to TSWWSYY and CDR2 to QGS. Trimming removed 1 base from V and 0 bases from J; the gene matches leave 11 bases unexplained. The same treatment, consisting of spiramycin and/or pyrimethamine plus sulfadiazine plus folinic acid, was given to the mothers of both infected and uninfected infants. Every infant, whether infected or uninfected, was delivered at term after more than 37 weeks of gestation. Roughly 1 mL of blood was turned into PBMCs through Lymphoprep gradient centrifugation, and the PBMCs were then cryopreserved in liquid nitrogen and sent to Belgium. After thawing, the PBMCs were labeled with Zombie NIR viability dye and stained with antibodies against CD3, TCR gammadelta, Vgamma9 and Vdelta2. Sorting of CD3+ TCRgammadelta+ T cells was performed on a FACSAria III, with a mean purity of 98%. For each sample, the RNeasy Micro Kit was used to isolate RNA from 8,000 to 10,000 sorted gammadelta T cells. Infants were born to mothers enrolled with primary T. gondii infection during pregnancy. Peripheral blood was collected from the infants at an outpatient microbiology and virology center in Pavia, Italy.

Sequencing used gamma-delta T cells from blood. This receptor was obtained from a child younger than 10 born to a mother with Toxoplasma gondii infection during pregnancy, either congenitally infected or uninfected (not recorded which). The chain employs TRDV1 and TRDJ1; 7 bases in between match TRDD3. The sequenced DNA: TGTGCTCTTGGGGAACGAGGGCCCCTACTGGGGTACACCGATAAACTCATCTTT. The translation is CALGERGPLLGYTDKLIF.